The 7 T cell receptor beta chains below were found in one sample sequenced in a study of T cell repertoires in cytomegalovirus infection. In TCRdb, the reads were re-called with MiXCR into one record per CDR3 protein. The table shows some 600,000 distinct CDR3 sequences, with approximately 24% occurring only once. The specimen sequenced was CD8+ T cells from PBMCs. The receptors derive from a human donor in good health (CMV status not recorded). Some clones in this sample may be carry-over from other donors' samples.

There are a few counts of this clonotype. The V gene is TRBV27, the J gene TRBJ2-3, with 7 nucleotides matching TRBD1. This CDR3 contains 14 residues. Trimming took 9 bases from V and 4 from J; bases not matched to a gene: 10. In germline, CDR1 is MNHEY, CDR2 SMNVEV (reference sequence). CDR3 sequence reads: CASKDRSRADTQYF. The CDR3 region has the DNA TGTGCCAGTAAGGACAGGAGCAGAGCAGATACGCAGTATTTT.

The J gene is TRBJ2-2, the V gene TRBV6-2 or TRBV6-3; D remains ambiguous. V lost 8 bases to trimming and J lost 3 bases, with 13 bases between them. Germline loops: CDR1 MNHEY, CDR2 SVGEGT. The CDR3 loop spans 14 amino acids. The CDR3 reads CASVGTVDTGELFF. CDR3 DNA: TGTGCCAGCGTGGGCACAGTCGACACCGGGGAGCTGTTTTTT.

There are many counts of this clonotype. The CDR3: CASSLTADYNEQFF. CDR3 bases: TGTGCCAGCAGCTTAACGGCGGATTACAATGAGCAGTTCTTC. The V and J genes are TRBV7-2 and TRBJ2-1; no clear D gene. This CDR3 comprises 14 residues. Germline V gene data show CDR1 as SGHTA and CDR2 as FQGNSA. Deletions cut 2 bases from V and 4 bases from J, with 9 bases between.

The sample holds one count of this clonotype. The V gene is TRBV7-9, the J gene TRBJ1-1, with D hard to call. The germline V gene encodes CDR1 SEHNR and CDR2 FQNEAQ (reference sequence). The CDR3 has 14 residues. V dropped 3 bases and J dropped 1 base, with 9 bases sitting between them. The CDR3 spells CASSFPSRNTEAFF. The CDR3 region has the DNA TGTGCCAGCAGCTTTCCCAGTCGGAACACTGAAGCTTTCTTT.

This clonotype showed up many times. J is TRBJ1-1 and V is TRBV7-2; D remains unclear. The V and J ends lost 2 bases and 8 bases respectively, with 3 bases between them. Germline V CDR1 and CDR2: SGHTA, FQGNSA. The length of the CDR3 is 10 residues. The CDR3 loop reads CASSLFEAFF. The CDR3 region has the DNA TGTGCCAGCAGCTTATTCGAAGCTTTCTTT.

In its sample, this clonotype was seen a few times. The chain carries TRBV5-6 and TRBJ1-2, with TRBD1 as a possible D gene (6 bases). The V and J ends lost 0 bases and 6 bases respectively, with 15 bases between them. The CDR3 is 15 residues long. Germline loops: CDR1 SGHDT, CDR2 YYEEEE. CDR3 residues: CASSLGAGAGDGYTF. The CDR3 DNA sequence: TGTGCCAGCAGCTTGGGGGCGGGGGCAGGAGATGGCTACACCTTC.

The chain employs TRBV9 and TRBJ1-2; 7 bases are a match to TRBD1. With V trimmed by 0 bases and J by 6 bases, 8 bases remained unmatched. The CDR3 totals 15 residues. The germline V gene has CDR1 SGDLS and CDR2 YYNGEE. The CDR3 DNA follows: TGTGCCAGCAGCGTAGGGGACAGCGCTTCGCATGGCTACACCTTC. Its translation is CASSVGDSASHGYTF.